This record covers a single TCR beta chain. Only in-frame clones appear in the TCRdb table, and some are missing; sequencing was by immunoSEQ multiplex PCR. The repertoire has roughly 120,000 clones, 70% to 90% of them found once; the top ten carry approximately 3.3%. The sample is drawn from a study of blood T cell repertoires in COVID-19. Study-wide context: Italy, Spain and the United States were the sources of the convalescent and acute COVID-19 samples. In each case, the material was cDNA or gDNA derived from T cells, B-cell-depleted T cells, or PBMCs.

V lost 4 bases, J lost 0 bases, and 10 bases lay in between. CDR1 and CDR2 (germline): LGHDT, YNNKEL (reference sequence). The CDR3 contains 16 residues. The sequence derives from a woman aged 50 to 60 with acute or convalescent COVID-19. The chain is built from TRBV3-1 (or the pseudogene TRBV3-2) and TRBJ2-6; a weak D match, TRBD2 (5 bases). The specimen sequenced was peripheral blood. CDR3 sequence (DNA): TGTGCCAGCAGCCTCCGTGCGGGCTCTGGGGCCAACGTCCTGACTTTC. Its translation is CASSLRAGSGANVLTF.